The 2 T cell receptor beta chains presented below share a single source sample, sequenced in a study of shared clonotypes between healthy human individuals. Method: immunoSEQ multiplex PCR; TCRdb's copy keeps in-frame clones and lacks some. The sample includes about 2,500,000 clones, roughly nine tenths of them seen just once. The sample consisted of naive CD4+ T cells sorted from blood. Subset: CD45RA+ positively selected. The receptors were sampled from a man younger than 35 in good health.

The sample holds one count of this clone. This rearrangement joins TRBV4-1 to TRBJ2-7, with 11 bases that match TRBD2. The germline gives CDR1 MGHRA, CDR2 YSYEKL. The CDR3 runs to 16 residues. With 1 base clipped from V and 2 bases from J, the junction kept 4 bases outside the gene matches. The CDR3 DNA reads TGCGCCAGCAGCCAAGTATTAGCGGGGGGGACCTACGAGCAGTACTTC. This encodes CASSQVLAGGTYEQYF.

The genes are TRBV5-5 and TRBJ1-2; possible D gene TRBD1, 6 bases. Germline V lookup: CDR1 SGHKS, CDR2 YYEKEE (reference sequence). V lost 4 bases and J lost 8, with 18 bases in between. The CDR3 is made up of 14 amino acids. CDR3 coding DNA: TGTGCCAGCAGCCCGGCGAGGGGGGAGGGCGGCTACACCTTC. It yields the protein CASSPARGEGGYTF.